One and the same sample provided the 22 T cell receptor beta chains below, sequenced in a study of shared clonotypes between healthy human individuals. The data were produced by immunoSEQ multiplex PCR, yet TCRdb's version contains in-frame clones alone and is incomplete. The data hold roughly 1,600,000 clones, with approximately 98.5% observed a single time. The sequencing input was naive CD4+ T cells sorted from blood. Specified subset: CD45RA+ positively selected. The receptor set was obtained from a man aged 30-40 years in good health.

The chain uses TRBV5-1 and TRBJ2-1; TRBD2 matches at 12 bases. The CDR3 consists of 16 residues. Germline trimming cut 2 bases from V and 6 bases from J; bases unmatched to any gene: 6. CDR1 is SGHRS and CDR2 is YFSETQ in the germline V gene. The CDR3 DNA reads as TGCGCCAGCAGCTTACGACTAGCGGGAGAAAGCAATGAGCAGTTCTTC. Protein: CASSLRLAGESNEQFF.

V gene TRBV11-2 combines with J gene TRBJ1-2, with 7 nucleotides matching TRBD1. Losses at the gene ends were 5 bases for V and 8 bases for J; bases not matched to a gene: 17. From germline, CDR1 is SGHAT and CDR2 FQNNGV. The CDR3 is 16 residues long. The CDR3 nucleotides read TGTGCCAGCAGCCCCATATGGGACAGAGAGGTGAGGGGCTACACCTTC. This encodes CASSPIWDREVRGYTF.

V and J are TRBV9 and TRBJ1-4; maybe TRBD1 (6 bases). This CDR3 contains 14 residues. Germline V gene data show CDR1 as SGDLS and CDR2 as YYNGEE. The V and J ends lost 0 bases and 7 bases respectively, with 10 bases between them. CDR3 sequence reads: CASSVDEGGEKLFF. In DNA, the CDR3 is TGTGCCAGCAGCGTAGATGAGGGGGGTGAAAAACTGTTTTTT.

The rearrangement uses TRBV6-5 and TRBJ2-1; TRBD2 matches 7 bases. J lost 2 bases, V lost 8 bases, and 9 bases had no gene match. The CDR3 is made up of 15 amino acids. Germline V gives CDR1 MNHEY, CDR2 SVGAGI. CDR3 residues: CASARTGGTYNEQFF. Written as DNA, the CDR3 is TGTGCCAGCGCGAGGACGGGAGGAACCTACAATGAGCAGTTCTTC.

This chain joins TRBV7-8 and TRBJ2-2, with D perhaps TRBD2 (6 bases). The CDR3 is 13 amino acids. The V and J ends lost 6 bases and 5 bases respectively, with 10 bases between them. Germline lookup yields CDR1 SGHVS and CDR2 FQNEAQ. The CDR3 nucleotides read TGTGCCAGCAGAGGAGGGTTGACCGGGGAGCTGTTTTTT. Protein product: CASRGGLTGELFF.

This chain joins TRBV2 and TRBJ1-4, with TRBD1 matching 7 bases. CDR1 and CDR2 from the germline V gene are SNHLY and FYNNEI. After removal of 3 bases from V and 3 bases from J, the junction contained 7 bases not matched to a gene. CDR3 size: 16 residues. The DNA for the CDR3 is TGTGCCAGCAGTGATCGACAGGGCTTCTCTAATGAAAAACTGTTTTTT. It translates to CASSDRQGFSNEKLFF. The whole variable domain, remainder taken from reference TRBV2 and TRBJ1-4, is EPEVTQTPSHQVTQMGQEVILRCVPISNHLYFYWYRQILGQKVEFLVSFYNNEISEKSEIFDDQFSVERPDGSNFTLKIRSTKLEDSAMYFCASSDRQGFSNEKLFFGSGTQLSVL.

The chain combines TRBV5-1 with TRBJ2-1; 12 bases match TRBD2. The CDR3 consists of 18 residues. V trimming: 3 bases; J trimming: 5 bases; junction bases outside the gene matches: 12. Germline-derived CDR1 and CDR2 are SGHRS and YFSETQ. The CDR3 sequence is CASSYGLAGREVNNEQFF. CDR3 nucleotide sequence: TGCGCCAGCAGCTATGGACTAGCGGGGAGGGAGGTAAACAATGAGCAGTTCTTC. The variable domain in full, with the rest retrieved from reference TRBV5-1 and TRBJ2-1, is KAGVTQTPRYLIKTRGQQVTLSCSPISGHRSVSWYQQTPGQGLQFLFEYFSETQRNKGNFPGRFSGRQFSNSRSEMNVSTLELGDSALYLCASSYGLAGREVNNEQFFGPGTRLTVL.

This clone was recorded once. V and J are TRBV4-1 and TRBJ2-2; D perhaps matches TRBD2 (5 bases). The CDR3 loop spans 19 amino acids. V was cut by 1 base and J by 0 bases, with 18 bases left in between. Germline V lookup: CDR1 MGHRA, CDR2 YSYEKL. CDR3 sequence: CASSQALVGRTANTGELFF. CDR3 DNA: TGCGCCAGCAGCCAAGCTCTTGTTGGGAGAACCGCGAACACCGGGGAGCTGTTTTTT.

The chain uses TRBV5-6 and TRBJ2-7; possible D gene TRBD2, 6 bases. Trimming left V 7 bases short and J 5 bases short, with 16 bases between. The germline V gene has CDR1 SGHDT and CDR2 YYEEEE. The CDR3 consists of 13 residues. CDR3 coding DNA: TGTGCCAGCTGGGCTAGCGAGTGGGACGAGCAGTACTTC. Translated: CASWASEWDEQYF.

This sequence joins TRBV19 and TRBJ1-5, with 7 nucleotides matching TRBD1. From germline, CDR1 is LNHDA and CDR2 SQIVND (reference sequence). This CDR3 is 14 amino acids long. V shed 6 bases and J 5 bases; nucleotides not matched to a gene: 7. CDR3 in DNA: TGTGCCAGTAGACCGGGACAGAGTTATCAGCCCCAGCATTTT. Encoded protein: CASRPGQSYQPQHF.

To note about this clone: Other DNA sequences within the sample encode an identical CDR3. The CDR3 DNA sequence: TGTGCCAGCAGCCAAGGAAATTATGGCTACACCTTC. Amino acid sequence: CASSQGNYGYTF. The genes are TRBV14 and TRBJ1-2; no clear D. This CDR3 is 12 amino acids long. Germline CDR1 is SGHDN and CDR2 is FVKESK. Deletions cut 1 base from V and 5 bases from J, with 5 bases between. Complete variable domain (other parts from reference TRBV14 and TRBJ1-2): EAGVTQFPSHSVIEKGQTVTLRCDPISGHDNLYWYRRVMGKEIKFLLHFVKESKQDESGMPNNRFLAERTGGTYSTLKVQPAELEDSGVYFCASSQGNYGYTFGSGTRLTVV.

The chain joins TRBV5-6 to TRBJ2-7; no firm D call. V was trimmed by 4 bases and J by 5 bases, leaving 13 bases between them. The CDR3 is 13 amino acids. Germline V CDR1 and CDR2: SGHDT, YYEEEE. CDR3 loop: CASSAQVLHEQYF. In DNA form, the CDR3 reads TGTGCCAGCAGCGCTCAGGTTCTCCACGAGCAGTACTTC.

The chain employs TRBV18 and TRBJ1-1, with D possibly matching TRBD1 (6 bases). CDR1 and CDR2 from the germline V gene are KGHSH and LQKENI. The CDR3 loop spans 18 amino acids. The V end lost 6 bases, the J end lost 0 bases, and 23 bases lay between the germline ends. Here the CDR3 reads CASSLTGTLSFLNTEAFF. The CDR3 DNA follows: TGTGCCAGCTCGCTCACAGGGACTCTATCGTTCTTGAACACTGAAGCTTTCTTT.

This rearrangement joins TRBV9 to TRBJ2-7; D assignment may be TRBD1 or TRBD2 (5 bases each). The CDR3 is 15 amino acids. Germline lookup yields CDR1 SGDLS and CDR2 YYNGEE. V lost 3 bases and J lost 3, with 16 bases in between. The CDR3 protein is CASSENVGPIYEQYF. The CDR3 DNA reads TGTGCCAGCAGCGAAAACGTGGGACCTATCTACGAGCAGTACTTC.

The rearrangement uses TRBV4-2 and TRBJ2-3, with D possibly TRBD2 on 5 matching bases. V gave up 0 bases and J gave up 4 bases, with 11 bases separating them. The germline CDR1 and CDR2 sequences are LGHNA and YNFKEQ. The CDR3 sequence is 15 residues long. Here the CDR3 reads CASSQEASLADTQYF. CDR3 in DNA: TGTGCCAGCAGCCAAGAGGCTAGCCTGGCAGATACGCAGTATTTT.

A note on this clone: Other DNA sequences in this sample translate to the same CDR3. The rearrangement joins TRBV18 to TRBJ2-2; the D gene is possibly TRBD1 (5 bases). CDR1 KGHSH and CDR2 LQKENI come from the germline V gene. V was pared by 0 bases and J by 3 bases, with 5 bases between. This CDR3 contains 14 residues. The CDR3 spells CASSPPTDTGELFF. CDR3 nucleotides: TGTGCCAGCTCACCACCGACAGACACCGGGGAGCTGTTTTTT.

This chain joins TRBV19 and TRBJ2-7, with TRBD1 as a possible D gene (6 bases). There are 13 residues in the CDR3. The V gene's germline CDR1 is LNHDA and CDR2 SQIVND (reference sequence). V was clipped by 5 bases and J by 4 bases, with 12 bases between them. The CDR3 sequence is CASSRQGRYEQYF. The CDR3 DNA sequence: TGTGCCAGTAGTCGGCAGGGGCGGTACGAGCAGTACTTC.

This chain connects TRBV5-1 to TRBJ2-7; the match to TRBD1 covers 9 bases. The V gene's germline CDR1 is SGHRS and CDR2 YFSETQ. The CDR3 covers 16 residues. V shed 1 base, J shed 5 bases, and the junction held 10 bases outside the gene matches. The CDR3 DNA sequence: TGCGCCAGCAGCTTGTTTCGGGACAGGGAAGCAAACGAGCAGTACTTC. Its translation is CASSLFRDREANEQYF.

The gene calls are TRBV7-2 and TRBJ2-7; D remains unclear. Trimming removed 0 bases at V and 4 bases at J, with 10 bases between. In germline, CDR1 is SGHTA, CDR2 FQGNSA. The CDR3 has 14 amino acids. The CDR3 is CASSLAPEPYEQYF. CDR3 coding DNA: TGTGCCAGCAGCTTAGCGCCGGAGCCGTACGAGCAGTACTTC.

This clone was recorded once. The chain uses TRBV10-2 and TRBJ2-3; TRBD2 aligns across 8 bases. This CDR3 is 15 amino acids long. The germline gives CDR1 WSHSY, CDR2 SAAADI. The V segment lost 5 bases and the J segment 0 bases; nucleotides outside the gene matches: 4. CDR3 bases: TGCGCCAGCAGTACTAGCGGTTCTAGCACAGATACGCAGTATTTT. It codes for CASSTSGSSTDTQYF.

The chain has TRBV7-8 and TRBJ2-1, with D maybe TRBD2 (6 bases). The V end lost 5 bases, the J end lost 2 bases, and 16 bases lay between the germline ends. CDR3 length: 16 residues. The germline gives CDR1 SGHVS, CDR2 FQNEAQ. Written as DNA, the CDR3 is TGTGCCAGCAGCAACCGGGACTTTCAAACCTACAATGAGCAGTTCTTC. Translation gives CASSNRDFQTYNEQFF. Drawing the rest from reference TRBV7-8 and TRBJ2-1, the complete variable domain is GAGVSQSPRYKVAKRGQDVALRCDPISGHVSLFWYQQALGQGPEFLTYFQNEAQLDKSGLPSDRFFAERPEGSVSTLKIQRTQQEDSAVYLCASSNRDFQTYNEQFFGPGTRLTVL.

CDR3 sequence reads: CASSSLEGTENIQYF. In DNA, the CDR3 is TGTGCCAGTAGTAGTTTGGAGGGTACAGAAAACATTCAGTACTTC. This rearrangement joins TRBV19 to TRBJ2-4; a weak D match, TRBD2 (6 bases). CDR1 LNHDA and CDR2 SQIVND come from the germline V gene (reference sequence). V was clipped by 4 bases and J by 5 bases, with 15 bases between them. The CDR3 length is 15 residues. Variable domain in full (rest from reference TRBV19 and TRBJ2-4): DGGITQSPKYLFRKEGQNVTLSCEQNLNHDAMYWYRQDPGQGLRLIYYSQIVNDFQKGDIAEGYSVSREKKESFPLTVTSAQKNPTAFYLCASSSLEGTENIQYFGAGTRLSVL.